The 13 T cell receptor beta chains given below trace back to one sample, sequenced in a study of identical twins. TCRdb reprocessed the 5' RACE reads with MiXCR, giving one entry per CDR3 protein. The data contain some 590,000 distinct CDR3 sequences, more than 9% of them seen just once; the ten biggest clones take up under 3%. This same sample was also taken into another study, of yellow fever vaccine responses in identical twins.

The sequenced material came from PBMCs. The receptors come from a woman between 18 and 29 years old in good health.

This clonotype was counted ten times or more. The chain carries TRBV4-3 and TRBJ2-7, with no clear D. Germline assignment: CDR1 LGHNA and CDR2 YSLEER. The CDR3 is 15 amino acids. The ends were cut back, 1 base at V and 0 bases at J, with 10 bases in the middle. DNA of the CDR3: TGCGCCAGCAGCCAAGCCCCAGCTAGCTCCTACGAGCAGTACTTC. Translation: CASSQAPASSYEQYF.

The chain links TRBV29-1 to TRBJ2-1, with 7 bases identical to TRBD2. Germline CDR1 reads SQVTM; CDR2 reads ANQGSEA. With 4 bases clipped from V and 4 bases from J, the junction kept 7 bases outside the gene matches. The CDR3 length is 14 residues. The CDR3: CSVVDGGGYNEQFF. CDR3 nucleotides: TGCAGCGTTGTTGACGGGGGAGGGTACAATGAGCAGTTCTTC.

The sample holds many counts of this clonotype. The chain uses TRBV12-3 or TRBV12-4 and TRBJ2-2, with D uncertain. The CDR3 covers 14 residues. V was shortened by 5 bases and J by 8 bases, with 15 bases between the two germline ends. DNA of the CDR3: TGTGCCAGCAGTCCGATGAGGACGGCTGGGGAGCTGTTTTTT. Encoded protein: CASSPMRTAGELFF.

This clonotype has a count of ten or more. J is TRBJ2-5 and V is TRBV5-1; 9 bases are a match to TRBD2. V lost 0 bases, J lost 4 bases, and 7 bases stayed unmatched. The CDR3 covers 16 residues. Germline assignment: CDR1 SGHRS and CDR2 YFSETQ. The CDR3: CASSLVTSGVRETQYF. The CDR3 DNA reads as TGCGCCAGCAGCTTGGTGACTAGCGGTGTGCGAGAGACCCAGTACTTC. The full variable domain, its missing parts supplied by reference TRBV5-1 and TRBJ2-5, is KAGVTQTPRYLIKTRGQQVTLSCSPISGHRSVSWYQQTPGQGLQFLFEYFSETQRNKGNFPGRFSGRQFSNSRSEMNVSTLELGDSALYLCASSLVTSGVRETQYFGPGTRLLVL.

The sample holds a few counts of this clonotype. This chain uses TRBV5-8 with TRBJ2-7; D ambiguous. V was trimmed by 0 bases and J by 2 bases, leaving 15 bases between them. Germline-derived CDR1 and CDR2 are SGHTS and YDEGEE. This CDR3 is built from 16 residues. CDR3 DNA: TGTGCCAGCAGCTTGGAAAAACAGAGGTTCACCTACGAGCAGTACTTC. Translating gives CASSLEKQRFTYEQYF.

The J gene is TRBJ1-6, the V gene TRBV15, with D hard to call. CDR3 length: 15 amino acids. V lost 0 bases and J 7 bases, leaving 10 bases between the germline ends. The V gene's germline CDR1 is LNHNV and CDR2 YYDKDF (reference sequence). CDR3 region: CATSRDLRENSPLHF. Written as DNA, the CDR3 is TGTGCCACCAGCAGAGATCTGAGGGAAAATTCACCCCTCCACTTT.

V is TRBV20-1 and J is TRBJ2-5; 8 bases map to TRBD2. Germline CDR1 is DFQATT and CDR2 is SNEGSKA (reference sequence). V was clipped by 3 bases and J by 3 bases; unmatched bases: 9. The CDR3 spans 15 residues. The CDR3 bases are TGCAGTGCTAGCTACAGCGGGAGCTTAGAAGAGACCCAGTACTTC. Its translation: CSASYSGSLEETQYF.

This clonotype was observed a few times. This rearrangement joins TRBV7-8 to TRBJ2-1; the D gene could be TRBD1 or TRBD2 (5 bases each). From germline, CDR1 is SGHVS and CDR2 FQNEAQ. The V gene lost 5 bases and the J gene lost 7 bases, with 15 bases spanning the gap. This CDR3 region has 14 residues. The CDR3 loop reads CASSTTSGANEQFF. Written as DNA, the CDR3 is TGTGCCAGCAGCACAACCTCCGGGGCAAATGAGCAGTTCTTC.

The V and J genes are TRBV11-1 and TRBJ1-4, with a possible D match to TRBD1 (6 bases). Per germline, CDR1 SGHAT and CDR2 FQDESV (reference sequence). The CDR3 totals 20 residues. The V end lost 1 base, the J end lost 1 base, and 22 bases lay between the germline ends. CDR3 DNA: TGTGCCAGCAGCTTAGAGGCTGGAGGCAGGGGTATAAGAACTAATGAAAAACTGTTTTTT. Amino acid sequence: CASSLEAGGRGIRTNEKLFF.

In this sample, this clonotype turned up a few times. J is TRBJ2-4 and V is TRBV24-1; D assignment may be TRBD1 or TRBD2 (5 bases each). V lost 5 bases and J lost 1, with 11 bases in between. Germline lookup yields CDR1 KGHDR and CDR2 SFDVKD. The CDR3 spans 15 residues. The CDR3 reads CATSGGSGAKNIQYF. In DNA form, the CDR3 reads TGTGCCACCAGTGGGGGGTCAGGGGCCAAAAACATTCAGTACTTC.

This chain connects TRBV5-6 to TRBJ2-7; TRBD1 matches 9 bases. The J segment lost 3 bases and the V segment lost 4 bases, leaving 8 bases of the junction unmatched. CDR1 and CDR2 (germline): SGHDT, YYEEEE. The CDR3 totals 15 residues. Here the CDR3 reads CASSHSGTGLYEQYF. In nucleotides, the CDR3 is TGTGCCAGCAGCCATTCCGGGACAGGGCTCTACGAGCAGTACTTC. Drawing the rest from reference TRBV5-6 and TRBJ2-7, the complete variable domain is DAGVTQSPTHLIKTRGQQVTLRCSPKSGHDTVSWYQQALGQGPQFIFQYYEEEERQRGNFPDRFSGHQFPNYSSELNVNALLLGDSALYLCASSHSGTGLYEQYFGPGTRLTVT.

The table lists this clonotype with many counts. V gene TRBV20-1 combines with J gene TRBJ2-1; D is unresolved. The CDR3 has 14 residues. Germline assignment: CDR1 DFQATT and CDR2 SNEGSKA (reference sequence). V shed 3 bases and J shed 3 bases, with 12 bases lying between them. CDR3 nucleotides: TGCAGTGCTAGTAATCTCCTCCACTACAATGAGCAGTTCTTC. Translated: CSASNLLHYNEQFF.

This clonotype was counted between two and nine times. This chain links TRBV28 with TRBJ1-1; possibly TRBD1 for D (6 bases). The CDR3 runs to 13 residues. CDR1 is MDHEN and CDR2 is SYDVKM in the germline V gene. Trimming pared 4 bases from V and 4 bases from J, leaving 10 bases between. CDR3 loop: CASSWGQSTEAFF. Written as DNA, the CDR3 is TGTGCCAGCAGTTGGGGACAATCCACTGAAGCTTTCTTT.